Detailed here is one T cell receptor (beta chain). Study processing details: Reference gene primer amplification yielded estimated nucleated cell counts. Libraries were prepared by immunoSEQ multiplex PCR; TCRdb keeps only in-frame clonotypes and omits some of them. The V and J calls and clone size come from that table; D and trimming were worked out from the DNA. The table shows roughly 380,000 clones, with about 91% occurring only once. Seattle researchers signed up patients amid active infection and tracked them longitudinally. This specimen belongs to a study of blood T cell repertoires in COVID-19. Study context: Specimens from acute and convalescent COVID-19 originated in the United States, Italy and Spain. T cells, B-cell-depleted T cells, or PBMCs supplied cDNA or gDNA.

With V trimmed by 5 bases and J by 6 bases, 6 bases remained unmatched. This CDR3 is built from 14 residues. Germline lookup yields CDR1 MNHEY and CDR2 SMNVEV (reference sequence). The sequencing sample was made of peripheral blood. This TCR was sampled from a woman aged 40 to 55 with COVID-19, enrolled during active disease. The chain couples TRBV27 to TRBJ1-4; 7 bases are a match to TRBD1. The CDR3 spells CASSEGQKYEKLFF. DNA of the CDR3: TGTGCCAGCAGTGAGGGACAGAAGTATGAAAAACTGTTTTTT.